This section outlines one T cell receptor beta chain sequence together with its context. Its antigen is not identified. This sample is drawn from a study of shared clonotypes between healthy human individuals. Across the study: The plates for each donor numbered three CD4 naive, three CD4 memory, two CD8 naive and one CD8 memory.

Germline CDR1 and CDR2: MDHEN and SYDVKM. V lost 2 bases, J lost 4 bases, and 12 bases lay in between. The CDR3 spans 14 residues. Generated by immunoSEQ multiplex PCR, the TCRdb table keeps only in-frame clones and is missing some. The table includes a few million clones, approximately 96% detected once. The study, taken as a whole, reports: Unshared clonotypes carried lower generation probabilities than those common to all four donors. In general, naive subsets displayed greater estimated richness than memory subsets did.

This chain joins TRBV28 and TRBJ2-7; a weak D match, TRBD1 (6 bases). The sample consisted of naive CD4+ T cells sorted from blood. Subset meaning: CD45RA+ positively selected. This TCR derives from a man in his late teens or twenties in good health. CDR3 in amino acids: CASSLDRQGYEQYF. In nucleotides, the CDR3 is TGTGCCAGCAGTTTAGACAGGCAGGGGTACGAGCAGTACTTC.